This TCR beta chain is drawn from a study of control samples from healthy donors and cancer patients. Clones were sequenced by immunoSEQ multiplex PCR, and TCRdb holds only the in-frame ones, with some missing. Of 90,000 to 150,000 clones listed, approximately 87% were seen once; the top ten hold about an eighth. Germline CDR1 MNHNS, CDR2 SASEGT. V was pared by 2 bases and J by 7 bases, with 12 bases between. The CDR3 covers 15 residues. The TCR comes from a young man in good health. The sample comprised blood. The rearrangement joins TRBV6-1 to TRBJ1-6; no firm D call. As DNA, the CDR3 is TGTGCCAGCAGTGAATTCGTACAGTTAAATTCACCCCTCCACTTT. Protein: CASSEFVQLNSPLHF.